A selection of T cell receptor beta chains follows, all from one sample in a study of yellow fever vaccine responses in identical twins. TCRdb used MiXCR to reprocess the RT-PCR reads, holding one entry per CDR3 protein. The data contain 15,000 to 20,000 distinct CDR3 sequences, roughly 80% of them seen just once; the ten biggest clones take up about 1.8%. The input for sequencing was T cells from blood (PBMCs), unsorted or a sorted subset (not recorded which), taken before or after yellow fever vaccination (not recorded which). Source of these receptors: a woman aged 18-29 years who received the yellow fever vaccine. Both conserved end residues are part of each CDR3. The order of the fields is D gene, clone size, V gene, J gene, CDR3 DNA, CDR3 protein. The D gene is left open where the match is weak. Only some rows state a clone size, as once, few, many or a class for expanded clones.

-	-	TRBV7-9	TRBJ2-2	TGTGCCAGCAGCTTAGGGACTGTCACCGGGGAGCTGTTTTTT	CASSLGTVTGELFF
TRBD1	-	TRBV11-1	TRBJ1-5	TGTGCCAGCAGCAAAACGACAGGGTTGTACAATCAGCCCCAGCATTTT	CASSKTTGLYNQPQHF
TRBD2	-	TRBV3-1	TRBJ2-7	TGTGCCAGCAGCCAGGGACTAGCGGGAACCTACGAGCAGTACTTC	CASSQGLAGTYEQYF
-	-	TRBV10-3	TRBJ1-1	TGTGCCATCAGTGATAAGGGTATAGGCACTGAAGCTTTCTTT	CAISDKGIGTEAFF
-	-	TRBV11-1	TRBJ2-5	TGTGCCAGCAGCTTCCTTATCGAGGAGACCCAGTACTTC	CASSFLIEETQYF
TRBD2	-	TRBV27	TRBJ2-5	TGTGCCAGCAATAAGCGGGGCTCCGGGACCCAGTACTTC	CASNKRGSGTQYF
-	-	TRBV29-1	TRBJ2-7	TGCAGCGTTACGGACAGAGCCTACGAGCAGTACTTC	CSVTDRAYEQYF
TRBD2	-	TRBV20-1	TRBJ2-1	TGCAGTGCTCCTTCTGGGACTAGCGGTTACAATGAGCAGTTCTTC	CSAPSGTSGYNEQFF
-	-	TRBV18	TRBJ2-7	TGTGCCAGCTTACCAGGGCTAGATTCGTACGAGCAGTACTTC	CASLPGLDSYEQYF
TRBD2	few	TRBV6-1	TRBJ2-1	TGTGCCAGCACCCTCAGCGGGGACTCCTACAATGAGCAGTTCTTC	CASTLSGDSYNEQFF
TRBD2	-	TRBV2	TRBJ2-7	TGTGCCAGCAGTGGAACTAGCGGGAGAACTTACGAGCAGTACTTC	CASSGTSGRTYEQYF
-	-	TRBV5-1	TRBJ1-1	TGCGCCAGCAGCCTAGGGACGGGGGCGACGAACACTGAAGCTTTCTTT	CASSLGTGATNTEAFF
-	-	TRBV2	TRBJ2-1	TGTGCCAGCAGTGATCAGGGATTCGGTGAGCAGTTCTTC	CASSDQGFGEQFF
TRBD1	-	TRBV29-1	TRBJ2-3	TGCAGCGCCGCAAGGGGGGGACAGGGAGCGGCGGATACGCAGTATTTT	CSAARGGQGAADTQYF
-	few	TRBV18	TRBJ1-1	TGTGCCAGCTCATCCGGTCCGAACACTGAAGCTTTCTTT	CASSSGPNTEAFF
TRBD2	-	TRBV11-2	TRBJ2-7	TGTGCCAGCAGCTTAAGGGGACTAGCGGGGGACTCCTACGAGCAGTACTTC	CASSLRGLAGDSYEQYF
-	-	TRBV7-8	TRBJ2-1	TGTGCCAGCAGCTTAGGAACAGAGGAGCAGTTCTTC	CASSLGTEEQFF
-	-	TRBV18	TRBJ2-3	TGTGCCAGCTCACCCAAGGGACGGGCGACGGATACGCAGTATTTT	CASSPKGRATDTQYF
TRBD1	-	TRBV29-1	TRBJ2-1	TGCAGCGTTGACCCTGGACAGGGGTTAATTGAGCAGTTCTTC	CSVDPGQGLIEQFF
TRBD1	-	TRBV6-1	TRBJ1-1	TGTGCCAGCAGCCACAGGGGTTTCACTGAAGCTTTCTTT	CASSHRGFTEAFF
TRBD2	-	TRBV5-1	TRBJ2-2	TGCGCCAGCAGCTCCTCCATCGGGGGGGCCCGCACCGGGGAGCTGTTTTTT	CASSSSIGGARTGELFF
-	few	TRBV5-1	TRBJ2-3	TGCGCCAGCAGCTTGACAGCCACAGATACGCAGTATTTT	CASSLTATDTQYF
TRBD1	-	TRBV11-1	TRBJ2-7	TGTGCCAGCAGCTTAGCCCCGGGACAGTACGAGCAGTACTTC	CASSLAPGQYEQYF
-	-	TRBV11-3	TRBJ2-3	TGTGCCAGCAGCTTAGCTATGAGCACAGATACGCAGTATTTT	CASSLAMSTDTQYF
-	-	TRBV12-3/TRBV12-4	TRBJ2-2	TGTGCCAGCAGTTCCACAGCGGCCCCGAACACCGGGGAGCTGTTTTTT	CASSSTAAPNTGELFF
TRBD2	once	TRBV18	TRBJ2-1	TGTGCCAGCTCACGCATACTAGCGGGCCTTAGGTTCTTC	CASSRILAGLRFF
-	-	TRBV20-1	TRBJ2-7	TGCAGTGCTGGACAACCCGGTAGTAACGAGCAGTACTTC	CSAGQPGSNEQYF
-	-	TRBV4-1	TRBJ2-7	TGCGCCAGCAGCCAAGATCACGGGAAAGCCTACGAGCAGTACTTC	CASSQDHGKAYEQYF
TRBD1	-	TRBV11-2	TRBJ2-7	TGTGCCAGCAGCTCGGACAGGGGGCTGTACGAGCAGCACTTC	CASSSDRGLYEQHF
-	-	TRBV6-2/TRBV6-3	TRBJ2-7	TGTGCCAGCAGTTCACAGGGATTCTCCTACGAGCAGTACTTC	CASSSQGFSYEQYF
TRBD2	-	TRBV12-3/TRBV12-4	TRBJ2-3	TGTGCCAGCAGTTTAGGGCTAGCGGGGAGCACAGATACGCAGTATTTT	CASSLGLAGSTDTQYF
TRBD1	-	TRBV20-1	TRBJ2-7	TGCAGTGCTAGAGATCGGGGGACAGGGGGTCCCTACGAGCAGTACTTC	CSARDRGTGGPYEQYF
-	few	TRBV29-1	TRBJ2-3	TGCAGCGTGAGCTCTCGCACAGATACGCAGTATTTT	CSVSSRTDTQYF
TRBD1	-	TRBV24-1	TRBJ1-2	TGTGCCACCAGTGGGAACAGGGGGGACGGCTACACCTTC	CATSGNRGDGYTF
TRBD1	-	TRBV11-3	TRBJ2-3	TGTGCCAGCAGCTCTAAACCGGGACAGTTCACAGATACGCAGTATTTT	CASSSKPGQFTDTQYF
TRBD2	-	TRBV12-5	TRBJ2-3	TGTGCTAGTGCCGTTAGCGGGACGGGCACAGATACGCAGTATTTT	CASAVSGTGTDTQYF
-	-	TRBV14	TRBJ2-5	TGTGCCAGCAGCCAAGATCTTGGAGAGACCCAGTACTTC	CASSQDLGETQYF
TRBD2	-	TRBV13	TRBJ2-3	TGTGCCAGCAGCTCCCCTAGCGGGGGACGAGATACGCAGTATTTT	CASSSPSGGRDTQYF
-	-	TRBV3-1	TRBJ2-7	TGTGCCAGCAGCCAAGATCGTGTAGGGTACGTTGAGCAGTACTTC	CASSQDRVGYVEQYF
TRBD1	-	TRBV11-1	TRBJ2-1	TGTGCCAGCAGCTTTACAGGGGGCGATGAGCAGTTCTTC	CASSFTGGDEQFF
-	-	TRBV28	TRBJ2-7	TGTGCCAGCAGTTCCCTCGATTTTAACTACGAGCAGTACTTC	CASSSLDFNYEQYF
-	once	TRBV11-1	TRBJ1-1	TGTGCCAGCAGCTTAGCTGGGCCGGCTTGGACTGAAGCTTTCTTT	CASSLAGPAWTEAFF
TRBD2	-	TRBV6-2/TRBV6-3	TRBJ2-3	TGTGCCAGCAGTTACGGGACTAGCGGGAGGGCCACAGATACGCAGTATTTT	CASSYGTSGRATDTQYF
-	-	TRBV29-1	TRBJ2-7	TGCAGCGTCGGAACCCGCTACGAGCAGTACTTC	CSVGTRYEQYF
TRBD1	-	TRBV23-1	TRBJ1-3	TGCGCCAGCAGTCCCCGGACAGGGCTAAACACCATATATTTT	CASSPRTGLNTIYF
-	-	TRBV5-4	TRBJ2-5	TGTGCCAGCAGCTGGGGGACGGATGGTCAAGAGACCCAGTACTTC	CASSWGTDGQETQYF
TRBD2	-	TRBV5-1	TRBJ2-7	TGCGCCAGCCGTCCCGGGACTAGCCTAATCTACGAGCAGTACTTC	CASRPGTSLIYEQYF
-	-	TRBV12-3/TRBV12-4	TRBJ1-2	TGTGCCAGCAGTTTATTAGGGGCGCGGTATGGCTACACCTTC	CASSLLGARYGYTF
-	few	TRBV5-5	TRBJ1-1	TGTGCCAGCAGCTTGGGACTGAACACTGAAGCTTTCTTT	CASSLGLNTEAFF
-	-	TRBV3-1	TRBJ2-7	TGTGCCAGCAGCCAAGAACGCATACTGGCCTACGAGCAGTACTTC	CASSQERILAYEQYF
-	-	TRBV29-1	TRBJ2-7	TGCAGCGTTGAAAGTTTACAGTCCAACTCCTACGAGCAGTACTTC	CSVESLQSNSYEQYF
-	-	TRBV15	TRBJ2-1	TGTGCCACCAGCAGCCGAGGGGCCCATGTCAGGGATGAGCAGTTCTTC	CATSSRGAHVRDEQFF
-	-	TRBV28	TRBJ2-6	TGTGCCAGCAGTTTTGAGCACTCTGGGGCCAACGTCCTGACTTTC	CASSFEHSGANVLTF
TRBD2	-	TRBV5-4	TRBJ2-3	TGTGCCAGCAGCCAACCTCCGGGACTAAGCACAGATACGCAGTATTTT	CASSQPPGLSTDTQYF